The clone carrying this T cell receptor (beta chain) was seen more than once but under ten times. The antigen is unknown. This record belongs to a study of response to subunit inactivated influenza vaccine. Broader study findings: Authors proposed each seasonal influenza vaccination draws in few new T cells.

Each CDR3 protein gets one entry after TCRdb re-called the RT-PCR reads with MiXCR. The sample lists hundreds of thousands of distinct CDR3 sequences; about 25% were seen once. The V segment lost 6 bases and the J segment 6 bases; nucleotides outside the gene matches: 6. CDR3 length equals 15 residues. This clonotype was sampled from a man aged 50 to 60 who received an inactivated influenza vaccine. The material was CD4+ T cells sorted from PBMCs, obtained less than 6 days after vaccination. V usage is TRBV12-3 or TRBV12-4 and J usage is TRBJ2-3; 13 positions match TRBD2. CDR3 sequence: CASRRTSGSWDTQYF. For the CDR3, the DNA is TGTGCCAGCAGGAGGACTAGCGGGAGTTGGGATACGCAGTATTTT.